This passage covers 2 T cell receptor beta chains from one sample sequenced in a study of tumor-infiltrating lymphocytes in primary liver carcinoma. Germline DNA was extracted alongside blood RNA, which was obtained from unsorted whole blood. Total RNA (around 0.45 ug) served as template for TCR beta cDNA synthesis primed by a constant-region primer. Sequencing libraries for TCR beta derived from three nested multiplex PCR rounds that used slightly modified ARM-PCR. A C-beta reverse primer was combined with TRBV1-TRBV30 forward primers in the first two PCR rounds, and each round had approximately 9 cycles. TCRdb re-called the multiplex PCR reads with MiXCR, one entry per CDR3 protein. The sample has 310,000 or so distinct CDR3 sequences; about 65% are singletons. Material for sequencing was peripheral blood. These receptors all come from a man aged 35 to 55 with primary liver carcinoma and hepatitis B virus infection.

This clonotype has ten or more counts. V usage is TRBV6-5 and J usage is TRBJ2-1; 8 bases are shared with TRBD1. The CDR3 has 15 amino acids. Germline CDR1 MNHEY, CDR2 SVGAGI. Trimming cost V 2 bases and J 6 bases; bases outside gene matches: 6. CDR3 sequence (DNA): TGTGCCAGCAGTTACAGGGCAGGGGGCGGCAATGAGCAGTTCTTC. As protein: CASSYRAGGGNEQFF.

On this clonotype itself: This may be a read error: a much more frequent sequence differs by one nucleotide. The V call is TRBV10-3, the J call TRBJ1-1; D ambiguous. Germline CDR1 reads ENHRY; CDR2 reads SYGVKD. V lost 3 bases, J lost 1 base, and 6 bases lay in between. The CDR3 length is 13 residues. CDR3 nucleotides: TGTGCCATCAGTGATCAGTGGAACACTGAAGCTTTCTTT. Its translation: CAISDQWNTEAFF.